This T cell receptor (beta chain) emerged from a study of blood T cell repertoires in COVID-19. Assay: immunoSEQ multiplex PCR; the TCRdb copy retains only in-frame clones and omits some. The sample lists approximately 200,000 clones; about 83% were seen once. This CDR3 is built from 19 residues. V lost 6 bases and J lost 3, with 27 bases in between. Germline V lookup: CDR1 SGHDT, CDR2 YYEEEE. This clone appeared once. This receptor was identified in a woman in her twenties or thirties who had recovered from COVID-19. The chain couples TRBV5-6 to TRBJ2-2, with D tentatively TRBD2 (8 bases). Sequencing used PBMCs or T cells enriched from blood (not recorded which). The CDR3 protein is CASTPGYRGWTSHTGELFF. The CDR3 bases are TGTGCCAGCACCCCCGGGTACAGGGGATGGACTAGCCACACCGGGGAGCTGTTTTTT.